This T cell receptor (beta chain) was sequenced in a study of Ad26.COV2.S vaccination and SARS-CoV-2 variants. The table came from immunoSEQ multiplex PCR; TCRdb's copy has only in-frame clones and leaves some out. The table includes about 470,000 clones, about 90% detected once. Sample treatment: about 20 received Ad26.COV2.S at low or high dose, single or two shots; 5 received placebo; per-sample allocation not given. Samples were taken on day 63 after the first vaccine or placebo injection. V lost 4 bases and J lost 3; bases outside the gene matches: 7. The germline V gene has CDR1 SGHRS and CDR2 YFSETQ. The CDR3 totals 14 residues. This clone was recorded a few times.

This rearrangement joins TRBV5-1 to TRBJ2-7; TRBD2 matches at 7 bases. This sample comprised peripheral blood, obtained in a trial of Ad26.COV2.S vaccine versus placebo. The origin of this receptor is a person aged 18-65 years who received the Ad26.COV2.S COVID-19 vaccine or a placebo. CDR3 region: CASSREGVGYEQYF. The CDR3 DNA reads TGCGCCAGCAGCAGGGAGGGTGTTGGCTACGAGCAGTACTTC.